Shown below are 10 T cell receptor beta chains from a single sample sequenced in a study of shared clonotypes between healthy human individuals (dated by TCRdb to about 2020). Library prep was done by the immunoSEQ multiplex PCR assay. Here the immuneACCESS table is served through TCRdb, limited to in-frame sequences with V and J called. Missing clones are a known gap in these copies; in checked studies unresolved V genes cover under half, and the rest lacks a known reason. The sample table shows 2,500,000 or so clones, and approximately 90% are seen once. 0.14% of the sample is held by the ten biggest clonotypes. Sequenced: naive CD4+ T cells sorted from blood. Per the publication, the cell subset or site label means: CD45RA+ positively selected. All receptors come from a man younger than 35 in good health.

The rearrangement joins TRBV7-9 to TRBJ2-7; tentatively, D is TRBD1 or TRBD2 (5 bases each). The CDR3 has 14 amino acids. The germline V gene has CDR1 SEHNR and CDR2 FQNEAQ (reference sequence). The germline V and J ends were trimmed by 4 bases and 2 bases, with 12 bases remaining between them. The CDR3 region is CASSSLKGPYEQYF. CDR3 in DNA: TGTGCCAGCAGCTCCCTAAAGGGACCCTACGAGCAGTACTTC.

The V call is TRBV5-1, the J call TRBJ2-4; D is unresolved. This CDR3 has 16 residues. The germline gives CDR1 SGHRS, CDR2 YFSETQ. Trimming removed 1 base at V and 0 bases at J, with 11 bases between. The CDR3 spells CASSLLGGRAKNIQYF. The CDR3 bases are TGCGCCAGCAGCTTGTTGGGTGGCAGAGCCAAAAACATTCAGTACTTC.

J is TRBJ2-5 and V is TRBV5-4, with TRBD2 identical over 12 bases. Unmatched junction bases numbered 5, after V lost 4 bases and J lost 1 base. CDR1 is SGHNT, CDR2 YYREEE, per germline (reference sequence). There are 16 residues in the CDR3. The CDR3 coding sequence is TGTGCCAGCAGCGAGGGACTAGCGGGCGGCCAAGAGACCCAGTACTTC. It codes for CASSEGLAGGQETQYF.

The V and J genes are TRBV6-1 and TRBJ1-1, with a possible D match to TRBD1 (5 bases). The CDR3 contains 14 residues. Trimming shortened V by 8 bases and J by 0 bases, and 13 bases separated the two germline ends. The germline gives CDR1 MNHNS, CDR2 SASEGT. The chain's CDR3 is CASSWGTMNTEAFF. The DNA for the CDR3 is TGTGCCAGCTCATGGGGCACTATGAACACTGAAGCTTTCTTT.

CDR3 region: CASSHSGRAAIEQFF. The CDR3 DNA reads TGTGCCAGTAGTCATAGCGGGAGGGCCGCTATAGAGCAGTTCTTC. The chain has TRBV19 and TRBJ2-1, with 11 bases that match TRBD2. Germline CDR1 and CDR2: LNHDA and SQIVND (reference sequence). V was clipped by 5 bases and J by 10 bases; unmatched bases: 10. The CDR3 is 15 residues long. Looking up the rest from reference TRBV19 and TRBJ2-1 gives the full variable domain: DGGITQSPKYLFRKEGQNVTLSCEQNLNHDAMYWYRQDPGQGLRLIYYSQIVNDFQKGDIAEGYSVSREKKESFPLTVTSAQKNPTAFYLCASSHSGRAAIEQFFGPGTRLTVL.

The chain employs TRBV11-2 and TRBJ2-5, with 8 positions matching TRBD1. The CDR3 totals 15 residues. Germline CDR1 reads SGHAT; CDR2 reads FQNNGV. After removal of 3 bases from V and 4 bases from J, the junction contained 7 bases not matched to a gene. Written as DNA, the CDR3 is TGTGCCAGCAGCTTTTACAGGGGGAAGGGAGAGACCCAGTACTTC. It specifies CASSFYRGKGETQYF.

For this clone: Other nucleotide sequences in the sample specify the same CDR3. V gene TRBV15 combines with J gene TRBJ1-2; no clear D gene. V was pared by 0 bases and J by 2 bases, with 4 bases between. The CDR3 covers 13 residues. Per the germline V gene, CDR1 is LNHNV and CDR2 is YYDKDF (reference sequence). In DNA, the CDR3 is TGTGCCACCAGCAGAGATACAAACTATGGCTACACCTTC. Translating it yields CATSRDTNYGYTF.

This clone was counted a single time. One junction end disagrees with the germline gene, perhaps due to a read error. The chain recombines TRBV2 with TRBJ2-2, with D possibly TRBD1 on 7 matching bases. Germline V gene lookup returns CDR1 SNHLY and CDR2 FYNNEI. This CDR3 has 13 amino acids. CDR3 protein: CGGGGQNTGELFF. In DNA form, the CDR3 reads TGCGGAGGGGGCGGGCAAAACACCGGGGAGCTGTTTTTT.

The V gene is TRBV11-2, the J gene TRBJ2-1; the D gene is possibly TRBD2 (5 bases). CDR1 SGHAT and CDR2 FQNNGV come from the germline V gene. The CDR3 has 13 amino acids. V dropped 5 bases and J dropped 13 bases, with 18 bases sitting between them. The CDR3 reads CASSPGPARVQFF. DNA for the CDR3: TGTGCCAGCAGCCCCGGGCCAGCGAGGGTTCAGTTCTTC. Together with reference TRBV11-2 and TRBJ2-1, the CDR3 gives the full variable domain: EAGVAQSPRYKIIEKRQSVAFWCNPISGHATLYWYQQILGQGPKLLIQFQNNGVVDDSQLPKDRFSAERLKGVDSTLKIQPAKLEDSAVYLCASSPGPARVQFFGPGTRLTVL.

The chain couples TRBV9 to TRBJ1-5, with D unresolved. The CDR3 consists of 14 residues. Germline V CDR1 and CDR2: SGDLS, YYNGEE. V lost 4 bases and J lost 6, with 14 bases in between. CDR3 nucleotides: TGTGCCAGCAGCCCCCGGGGAGCGGGTCAGCCCCAGCATTTT. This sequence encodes CASSPRGAGQPQHF.